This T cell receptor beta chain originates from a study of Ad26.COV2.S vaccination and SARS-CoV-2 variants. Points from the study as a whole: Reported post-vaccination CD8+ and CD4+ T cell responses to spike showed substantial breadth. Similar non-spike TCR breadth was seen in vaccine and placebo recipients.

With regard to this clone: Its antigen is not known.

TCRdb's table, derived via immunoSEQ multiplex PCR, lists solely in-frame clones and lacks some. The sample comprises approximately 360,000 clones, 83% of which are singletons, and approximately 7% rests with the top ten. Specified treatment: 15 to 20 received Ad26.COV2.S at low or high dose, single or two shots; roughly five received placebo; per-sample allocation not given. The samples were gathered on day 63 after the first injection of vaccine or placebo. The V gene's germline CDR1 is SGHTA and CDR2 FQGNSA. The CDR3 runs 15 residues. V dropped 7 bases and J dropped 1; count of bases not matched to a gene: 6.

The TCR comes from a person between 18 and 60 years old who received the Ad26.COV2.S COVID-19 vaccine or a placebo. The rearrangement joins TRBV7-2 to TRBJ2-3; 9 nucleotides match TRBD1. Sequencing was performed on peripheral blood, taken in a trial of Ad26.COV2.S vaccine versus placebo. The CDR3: CASTPQGARTDTQYF. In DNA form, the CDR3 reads TGTGCCAGCACCCCACAGGGGGCCCGCACAGATACGCAGTATTTT.